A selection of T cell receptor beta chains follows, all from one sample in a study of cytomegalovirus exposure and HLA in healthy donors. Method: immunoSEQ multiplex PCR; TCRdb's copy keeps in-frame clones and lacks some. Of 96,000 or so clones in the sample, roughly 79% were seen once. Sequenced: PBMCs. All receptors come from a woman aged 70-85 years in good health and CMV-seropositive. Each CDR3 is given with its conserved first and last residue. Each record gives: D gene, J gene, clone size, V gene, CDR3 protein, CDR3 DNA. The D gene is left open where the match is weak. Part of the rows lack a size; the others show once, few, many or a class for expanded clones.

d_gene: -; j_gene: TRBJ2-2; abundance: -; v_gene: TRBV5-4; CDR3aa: CASSLFTGTGELFF; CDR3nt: TGTGCCAGCAGCTTGTTCACCGGCACCGGGGAGCTGTTTTTT
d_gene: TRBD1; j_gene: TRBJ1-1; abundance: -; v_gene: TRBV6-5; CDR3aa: CASRDRGNTEAFF; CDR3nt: TGTGCCAGCCGAGACAGGGGCAACACTGAAGCTTTCTTT
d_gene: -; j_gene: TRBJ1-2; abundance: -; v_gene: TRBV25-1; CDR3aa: CASSELRSGIYGYTF; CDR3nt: TGTGCCAGCAGTGAATTAAGGTCAGGCATCTATGGCTACACCTTC
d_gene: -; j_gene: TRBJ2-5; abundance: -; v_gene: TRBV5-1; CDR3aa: CASSLTWGGLGKETQYF; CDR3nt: TGCGCCAGCAGCTTGACCTGGGGGGGGCTGGGGAAAGAGACCCAGTACTTC
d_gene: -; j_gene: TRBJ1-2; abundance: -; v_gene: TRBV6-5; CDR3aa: CASSSTGGALMGYTF; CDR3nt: TGTGCCAGCAGTTCCACGGGGGGCGCATTGATGGGCTACACCTTC
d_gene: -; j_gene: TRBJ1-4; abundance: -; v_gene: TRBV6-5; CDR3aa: CASSHKGGGEKLFF; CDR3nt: TGTGCCAGCAGTCACAAAGGGGGTGGAGAAAAACTGTTTTTT
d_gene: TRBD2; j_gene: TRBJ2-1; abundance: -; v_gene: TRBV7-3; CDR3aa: CASSGQGGGGANEQFF; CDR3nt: TGTGCCAGCAGCGGCCAGGGGGGCGGGGGGGCGAATGAGCAGTTCTTC
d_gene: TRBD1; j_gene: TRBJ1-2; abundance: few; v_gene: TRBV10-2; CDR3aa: CASSDLGQGRSLYGYTF; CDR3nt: TGCGCCAGCAGTGACCTAGGACAGGGACGGTCTCTCTATGGCTACACCTTC
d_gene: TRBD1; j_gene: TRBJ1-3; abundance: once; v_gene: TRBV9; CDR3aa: CASSKEGQARDTIYF; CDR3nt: TGTGCCAGCAGCAAAGAGGGACAGGCCAGGGACACCATATATTTT
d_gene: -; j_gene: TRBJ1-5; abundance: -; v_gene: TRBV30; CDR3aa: CAWSFGQFRQPQHF; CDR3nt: TGTGCCTGGAGTTTCGGACAGTTTCGTCAGCCCCAGCATTTT
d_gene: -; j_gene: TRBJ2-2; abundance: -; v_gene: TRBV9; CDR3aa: CAGSVGLLDFAGELFF; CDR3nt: TGTGCCGGCAGCGTAGGTTTACTAGATTTCGCCGGGGAGCTGTTTTTT
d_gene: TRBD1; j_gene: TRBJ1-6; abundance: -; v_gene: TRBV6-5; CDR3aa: CASRGTGGFSPLHF; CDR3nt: TGTGCCAGCAGGGGGACAGGAGGTTTTTCACCCCTCCACTTT
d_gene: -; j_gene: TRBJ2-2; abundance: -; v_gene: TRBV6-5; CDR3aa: CASRTSQGTGELFF; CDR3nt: TGTGCCAGCAGAACGAGTCAGGGGACCGGGGAGCTGTTTTTT
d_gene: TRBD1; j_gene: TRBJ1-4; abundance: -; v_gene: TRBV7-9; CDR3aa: CASSLGVAGQGYEKLFF; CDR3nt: TGTGCCAGCAGCTTAGGTGTTGCGGGACAGGGGTATGAAAAACTGTTTTTT
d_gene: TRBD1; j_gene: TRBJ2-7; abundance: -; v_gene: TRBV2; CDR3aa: CASRIDRALGYEQYF; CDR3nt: TGTGCCAGCAGAATAGACAGGGCCTTGGGCTACGAGCAGTACTTC
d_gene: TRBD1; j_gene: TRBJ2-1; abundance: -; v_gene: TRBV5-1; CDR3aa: CASSRGRDSYNEQFF; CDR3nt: TGCGCCAGCAGCCGAGGTAGGGACAGTTACAATGAGCAGTTCTTC
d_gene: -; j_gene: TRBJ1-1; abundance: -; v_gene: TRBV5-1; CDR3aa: CASSYRQTSTEAFF; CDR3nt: TGCGCCAGCAGCTACCGACAGACCAGCACTGAAGCTTTCTTT
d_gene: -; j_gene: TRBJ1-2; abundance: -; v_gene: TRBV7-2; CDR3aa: CASSPQSTLNYGYTF; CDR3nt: TGTGCCAGCAGTCCACAGAGTACTCTTAACTATGGCTACACCTTC
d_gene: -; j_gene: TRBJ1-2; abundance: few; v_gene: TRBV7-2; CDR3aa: CASSPLMAEIYGYTF; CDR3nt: TGTGCCAGCAGCCCCCTCATGGCAGAAATCTATGGCTACACCTTC
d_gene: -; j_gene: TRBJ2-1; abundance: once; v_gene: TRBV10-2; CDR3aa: CASSATVRGGNEQFF; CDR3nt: TGCGCCAGCAGTGCGACGGTTAGGGGGGGAAATGAGCAGTTCTTC
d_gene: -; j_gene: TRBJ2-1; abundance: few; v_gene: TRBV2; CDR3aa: CASSEGGAPYNEQFF; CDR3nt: TGTGCCAGCAGTGAAGGGGGAGCACCTTACAATGAGCAGTTCTTC
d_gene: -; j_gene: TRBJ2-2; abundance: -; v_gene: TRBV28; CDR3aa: CASLPGTYTGELFF; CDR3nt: TGTGCCAGCCTCCCGGGAACCTACACCGGGGAGCTGTTTTTT
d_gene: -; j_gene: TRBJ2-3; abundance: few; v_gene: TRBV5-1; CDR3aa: CATRLAVSTDTQYF; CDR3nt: TGCGCCACCCGATTAGCGGTTAGCACAGATACGCAGTATTTT
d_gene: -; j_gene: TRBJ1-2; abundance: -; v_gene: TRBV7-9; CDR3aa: CASSLIQERSYTF; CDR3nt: TGTGCCAGCAGCTTAATACAGGAGAGAAGCTACACCTTC
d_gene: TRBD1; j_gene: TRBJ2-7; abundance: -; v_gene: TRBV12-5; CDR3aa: CASGLVTGTGTYEQYF; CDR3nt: TGTGCTAGTGGTTTGGTCACCGGGACAGGGACCTACGAGCAGTACTTC
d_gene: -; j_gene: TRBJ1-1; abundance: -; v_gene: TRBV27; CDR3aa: CASSGQFNTEAFF; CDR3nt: TGTGCCAGCAGCGGACAGTTCAACACTGAAGCTTTCTTT
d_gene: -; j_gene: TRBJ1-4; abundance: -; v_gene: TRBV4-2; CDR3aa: CDLRQEREKLFF; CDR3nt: TGTGACCTTCGACAGGAGAGAGAAAAACTGTTTTTT
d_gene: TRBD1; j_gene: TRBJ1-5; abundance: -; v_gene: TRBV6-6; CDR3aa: CASSHGQGREQPQHF; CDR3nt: TGTGCCAGCAGTCACGGACAGGGTCGGGAGCAGCCCCAGCATTTT
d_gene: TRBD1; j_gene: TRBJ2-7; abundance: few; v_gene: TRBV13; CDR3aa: CASSLGGQGSREQYF; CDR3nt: TGTGCCAGCAGCTTAGGGGGACAGGGTTCACGCGAGCAGTACTTC
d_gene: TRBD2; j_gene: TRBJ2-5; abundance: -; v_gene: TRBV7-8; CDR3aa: CASSYGLAGGQETQYF; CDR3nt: TGTGCCAGCAGCTACGGACTAGCGGGAGGCCAAGAGACCCAGTACTTC